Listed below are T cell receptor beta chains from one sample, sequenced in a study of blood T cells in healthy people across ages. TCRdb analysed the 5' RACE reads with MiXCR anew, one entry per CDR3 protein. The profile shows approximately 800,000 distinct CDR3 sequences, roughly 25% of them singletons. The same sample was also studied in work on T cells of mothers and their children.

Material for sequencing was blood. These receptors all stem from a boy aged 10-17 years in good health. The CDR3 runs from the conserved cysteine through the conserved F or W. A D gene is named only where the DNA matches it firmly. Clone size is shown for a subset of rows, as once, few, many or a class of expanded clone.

TGCGCCAGCAGTTCGGGTGGACATTATGGCTACACCTTC	CASSSGGHYGYTF	few	-	TRBV5-1	TRBJ1-2
TGTGCCAGCAGCCTGGGTGTGAAAGGCACGCATACGCAGTATTTT	CASSLGVKGTHTQYF	-	-	TRBV7-8	TRBJ2-3
TGCGCCAGCAGCCCGAGACAGCCCGGGGAGCTGTTTTTT	CASSPRQPGELFF	-	-	TRBV5-1	TRBJ2-2
TGTGCCAGCAGCCAAGAAGGGGTTACAGGGGCCAACGTCCTGACTTTC	CASSQEGVTGANVLTF	-	-	TRBV3-1	TRBJ2-6
TGCGCCAGCAGCTTTCGGCCCAGGAACACCGGGGAGCTGTTTTTT	CASSFRPRNTGELFF	once	-	TRBV5-1	TRBJ2-2
TGTGCCAGCAGGGCAGGGGAATGGGTATTCTCACCCCTCCACTTT	CASRAGEWVFSPLHF	-	-	TRBV2	TRBJ1-6
TGTGCCAGCTCCGAAGCTAGCTCTGGAAACACCATATATTTT	CASSEASSGNTIYF	-	-	TRBV18	TRBJ1-3
TGCGCCAGCAGCTTGGGGCAGGGTTACTCTGGAAACACCATATATTTT	CASSLGQGYSGNTIYF	few	-	TRBV5-1	TRBJ1-3
TGTGCCAGCAGTGAGGGTAGCGGGGGCTACAATGAGCAGTTCTTC	CASSEGSGGYNEQFF	-	TRBD2	TRBV2	TRBJ2-1
TGCAGCGCTCCGGGACAGGGCGAGTATGAGCAGTTCTTC	CSAPGQGEYEQFF	-	TRBD1	TRBV29-1	TRBJ2-1
TGTGCCGCCAGGGGGAAGGGAGCGGGGCAAGAGACCCAGTACTTC	CAARGKGAGQETQYF	-	-	TRBV10-3	TRBJ2-5
TGCGCCAGCAGCCAAGGCGGTCGGAGGGCCACCCGGGAGCTGTTTTTT	CASSQGGRRATRELFF	few	-	TRBV4-1	TRBJ2-2
TGCGCCAGCAGCTGGACAGGGATGGGTCTGTATGGCTACACCTTC	CASSWTGMGLYGYTF	-	TRBD1	TRBV5-1	TRBJ1-2
TGCAGCGTTGAGGTGGGCGGGGGGGCCGCCTACAGTGAGCAGTTCTTC	CSVEVGGGAAYSEQFF	few	TRBD2	TRBV29-1	TRBJ2-1
TGCAGCGTTGGCGGACAGGGTTCCTATGGCTACACCTTC	CSVGGQGSYGYTF	-	TRBD1	TRBV29-1	TRBJ1-2
TGTGCCAGCAGTAATGAGGACAGCTCCTACAATGAGCAGTTCTTC	CASSNEDSSYNEQFF	few	-	TRBV11-2	TRBJ2-1
TGCGCCAGCAGCCTATTACCGAGCGGCAATGAGCAGTTCTTC	CASSLLPSGNEQFF	-	-	TRBV5-1	TRBJ2-1
TGTGCCAGCAGTGACGGGGCGAAGGGATCTGGAAACACCATATATTTT	CASSDGAKGSGNTIYF	-	-	TRBV6-1	TRBJ1-3
TGCAGTGCTAGAGAAGGAGGGCCCCTGGGAGAGACCCAGTACTTC	CSAREGGPLGETQYF	few	-	TRBV20-1	TRBJ2-5
TGCGCCAGCAGCTTGGGGCTAACTAGCGGGGGGTCCCAAGAGACCCAGTACTTC	CASSLGLTSGGSQETQYF	-	TRBD2	TRBV5-1	TRBJ2-5
TGTGCCAGCAGTTCGCAGGGGGGGCGATCCGAAAAACTGTTTTTT	CASSSQGGRSEKLFF	-	TRBD1	TRBV27	TRBJ1-4
TGTGCCAGCAGCCCCCGGGAGGAAAGAACCGGGGAGCTGTTTTTT	CASSPREERTGELFF	-	TRBD2	TRBV2	TRBJ2-2
TGTGCCAGCAGAATGACGGTGACCTTTCAAGAGACCCAGTACTTC	CASRMTVTFQETQYF	-	-	TRBV2	TRBJ2-5
TGTGCCAGTAGTATGAGGCGGGGGGACTCCTACGAGCAGTACTTC	CASSMRRGDSYEQYF	-	TRBD2	TRBV19	TRBJ2-7
TGTGCCAGTAGTCGAATCGACCCGCGCAATGAGCAGTTCTTC	CASSRIDPRNEQFF	-	-	TRBV19	TRBJ2-1
TGTGCCGGGGAGGGGGCGGGTGAGCAGTTCTTC	CAGEGAGEQFF	few	-	TRBV28	TRBJ2-1
TGCAGCGCCCGGGAGAGACACCAAAAGGGGGGCTACACCTTC	CSARERHQKGGYTF	few	-	TRBV29-1	TRBJ1-2
TGTGCCAGCAGTTTCACCCCGGTCAAACAAACCGGGGAGCTGTTTTTT	CASSFTPVKQTGELFF	few	-	TRBV6-5	TRBJ2-2
TGTGCCAGCAGCTTCCGTAGGGACAGGTCCTACAATGAGCAGTTCTTC	CASSFRRDRSYNEQFF	-	TRBD1	TRBV11-2	TRBJ2-1
TGTGCCAGCAGCTTAACTCGGGGTGATACGCAGTATTTT	CASSLTRGDTQYF	-	-	TRBV7-3	TRBJ2-3
TGTGCCAGCATCCGGGACGGTCCCTACGAGCAGTACTTC	CASIRDGPYEQYF	few	-	TRBV6-2/TRBV6-3	TRBJ2-7